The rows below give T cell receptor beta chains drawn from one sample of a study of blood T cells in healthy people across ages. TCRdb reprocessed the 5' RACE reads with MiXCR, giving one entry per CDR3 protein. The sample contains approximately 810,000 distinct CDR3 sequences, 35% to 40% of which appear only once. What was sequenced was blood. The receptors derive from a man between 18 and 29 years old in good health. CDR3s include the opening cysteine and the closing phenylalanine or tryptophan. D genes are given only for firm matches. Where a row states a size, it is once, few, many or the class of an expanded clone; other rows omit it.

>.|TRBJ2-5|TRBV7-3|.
TGTGCCAGCAGCCTGACTGCGGTGGAGACCCAGTACTTC
CASSLTAVETQYF
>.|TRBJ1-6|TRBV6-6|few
TGTGCCAGCAGTTACGAGAGAGGAAGATCACCCCTCCACTTT
CASSYERGRSPLHF
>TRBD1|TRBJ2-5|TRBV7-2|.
TGTGCCAGCAGCTTAGGAGGGGGCGAGGGGACCCAGTACTTC
CASSLGGGEGTQYF
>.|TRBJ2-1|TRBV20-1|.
TGCAGTGTTCGTGAGGGGCCGAGCTCCTACAATGAGCAGTTCTTC
CSVREGPSSYNEQFF
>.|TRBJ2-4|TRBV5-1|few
TGCGCCAGCAGCTTGATAGTAGGAAGACTAGCCAAAAACATTCAGTACTTC
CASSLIVGRLAKNIQYF
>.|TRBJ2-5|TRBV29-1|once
TGCACCATACAGTACCAAGAGACCCAGTACTTC
CTIQYQETQYF
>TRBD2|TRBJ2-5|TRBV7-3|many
TGTGCCAGCACCTACTTTAGCGGGGCCACCGGAAAGACCCAGTACTTC
CASTYFSGATGKTQYF
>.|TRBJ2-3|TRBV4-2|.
TGTGCCAGCAGTCCTGGGGGCAGTTCAGATACGCAGTATTTT
CASSPGGSSDTQYF
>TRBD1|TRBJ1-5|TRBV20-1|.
TGCAGTGTTGATAGACAGGGGGGATCCAATCAGCCCCAGCATTTT
CSVDRQGGSNQPQHF
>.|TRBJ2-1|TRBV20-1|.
TGCAGTGCTAGGATTCCAGGGAGTGGGGCTTACAATGAGCAGTTCTTC
CSARIPGSGAYNEQFF
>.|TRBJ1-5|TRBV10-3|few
TGTGCCATCAGTGAGTCGGTGGGTCAGCCCCAGCATTTT
CAISESVGQPQHF
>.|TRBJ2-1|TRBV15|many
TGTGCCACCGGTTTCCCTCCATCCTACAATGAGCAGTTCTTC
CATGFPPSYNEQFF
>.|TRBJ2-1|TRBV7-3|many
TGTGCCAGCAGCTCCAGTCAGGACAATGAGCAGTTCTTC
CASSSSQDNEQFF
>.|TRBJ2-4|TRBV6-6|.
TGTGCCAGCAGTTACTGGGCGGCCAAAAACATTCAGTACTTC
CASSYWAAKNIQYF
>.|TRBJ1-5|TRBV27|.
TGTGCCAGCAGTGCCCTCCGGGGGCCTTATAGCAATCAGCCCCAGCATTTT
CASSALRGPYSNQPQHF
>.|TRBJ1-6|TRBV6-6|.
TGTGCCAGCAGTTACGAGGGTTCAAGTTCACCCCTCCACTTT
CASSYEGSSSPLHF
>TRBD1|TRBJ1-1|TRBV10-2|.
TGCGCCAGCAGCACGTTGACAGGGGGCCCCAGGGCCACTGAAGCTTTCTTT
CASSTLTGGPRATEAFF
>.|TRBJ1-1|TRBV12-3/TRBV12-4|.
TGTGCCAGCAGTCCGACTTTCAATGATGAAGCTTTCTTT
CASSPTFNDEAFF
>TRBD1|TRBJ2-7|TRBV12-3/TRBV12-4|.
TGTGCCAGCAGTTTAACAACGGGACAGGGGGAATACTACAATGAGCAGTACTTC
CASSLTTGQGEYYNEQYF